The rows below give T cell receptor beta chains drawn from one sample of a study of cytomegalovirus exposure and HLA in healthy donors. The table came from immunoSEQ multiplex PCR; TCRdb's copy has only in-frame clones and leaves some out. Of some 100,000 clones in the sample, around 69% were seen once. The sample was PBMCs. These receptors were obtained from a man aged 45-65 years in good health and CMV-seropositive. CDR3s include the opening cysteine and the closing phenylalanine or tryptophan. The D gene is left open where the match is weak. The size of a clone is reported for some rows only, either as once, few or many, or as a class for expanded clones.

v_gene: TRBV6-1
j_gene: TRBJ1-1
abundance: .
d_gene: .
CDR3nt: TGTGCCAGCAGTCAACCACAGGGAAGGCGCACTGAAGCTTTCTTT
CDR3aa: CASSQPQGRRTEAFF

v_gene: TRBV4-1
j_gene: TRBJ2-7
abundance: .
d_gene: TRBD2
CDR3nt: TGCGCCAGCAGCCCTAGAGTGACTAGCGGTACTTACGAGCAGTACTTC
CDR3aa: CASSPRVTSGTYEQYF

v_gene: TRBV2
j_gene: TRBJ1-1
abundance: .
d_gene: TRBD1
CDR3nt: TGTGCCAGCAGCGCCCGGGGACAGATCACTGAAGCTTTCTTT
CDR3aa: CASSARGQITEAFF

v_gene: TRBV5-5
j_gene: TRBJ1-5
abundance: .
d_gene: .
CDR3nt: TGTGCCAGCAGCTTGGCGACAGGCGGCAAGGGGCCCCAGCATTTT
CDR3aa: CASSLATGGKGPQHF

v_gene: TRBV25-1
j_gene: TRBJ1-4
abundance: once
d_gene: TRBD1
CDR3nt: TGTGCCAGCAGTGAGGGACAGTCCAATGAAAAACTGTTTTTT
CDR3aa: CASSEGQSNEKLFF

v_gene: TRBV7-8
j_gene: TRBJ2-3
abundance: few
d_gene: .
CDR3nt: TGTGCCAGCAGCTTGACAACAGGGCCAAGGACAGATACGCAGTATTTT
CDR3aa: CASSLTTGPRTDTQYF

v_gene: TRBV5-1
j_gene: TRBJ2-7
abundance: .
d_gene: TRBD2
CDR3nt: TGCGCCAGCAGCTTGGATCTAGCGGCCGGCTACGAGCAGTACTTC
CDR3aa: CASSLDLAAGYEQYF

v_gene: TRBV11-2
j_gene: TRBJ1-1
abundance: .
d_gene: TRBD1
CDR3nt: TGTGCCAGCAGCCGAGGGGACAGGGGGAGGACTGAAGCTTTCTTT
CDR3aa: CASSRGDRGRTEAFF

v_gene: TRBV11-1
j_gene: TRBJ2-1
abundance: .
d_gene: TRBD2
CDR3nt: TGTGCCAGCAGCTCAATTTTTCTAGCGGGAGGTCGAAATGAGCAGTTCTTC
CDR3aa: CASSSIFLAGGRNEQFF

v_gene: TRBV25-1
j_gene: TRBJ2-7
abundance: once
d_gene: TRBD1
CDR3nt: TGTGCCAGCAGTGATTGGGGACAGGGAGGCTACGAGCAGTACTTC
CDR3aa: CASSDWGQGGYEQYF

v_gene: TRBV2
j_gene: TRBJ1-1
abundance: .
d_gene: .
CDR3nt: TGTGCCAGCAGTGAAGTCGGCGGGATGAACACTGAAGCTTTCTTT
CDR3aa: CASSEVGGMNTEAFF

v_gene: TRBV7-2
j_gene: TRBJ2-1
abundance: .
d_gene: .
CDR3nt: TGTGCCAGCAGACAGGGGGGAGGGTACAATGAGCAGTTCTTC
CDR3aa: CASRQGGGYNEQFF

v_gene: TRBV28
j_gene: TRBJ2-2
abundance: .
d_gene: TRBD1
CDR3nt: TGTGCCAGCAGTTTGGGGCCGGGACAGGGGTTTGGCGGGGAGCTGTTTTTT
CDR3aa: CASSLGPGQGFGGELFF

v_gene: TRBV5-1
j_gene: TRBJ2-7
abundance: .
d_gene: .
CDR3nt: TGCGCCAGCAGCTCACAGGCCAGCTCCTACGAGCAGTACTTC
CDR3aa: CASSSQASSYEQYF

v_gene: TRBV19
j_gene: TRBJ2-7
abundance: once
d_gene: .
CDR3nt: TGTGCCAGTAGACAGGCAGGCTCCTACGAGCAGTACTTC
CDR3aa: CASRQAGSYEQYF

v_gene: TRBV4-1
j_gene: TRBJ2-7
abundance: .
d_gene: .
CDR3nt: TGCGCCAGCAGCCAAGCCTTATTCAGCTCCTACGAGCAGTACTTC
CDR3aa: CASSQALFSSYEQYF

v_gene: TRBV28
j_gene: TRBJ2-7
abundance: .
d_gene: .
CDR3nt: TGTGCCAGCAGTTCCCCTCGGAGGCTAGCTCTTTACGAGCAGTACTTC
CDR3aa: CASSSPRRLALYEQYF

v_gene: TRBV28
j_gene: TRBJ1-1
abundance: .
d_gene: .
CDR3nt: TGTGCCAGCAGTTTACCTCAGGGTGCGTACACTGAAGCTTTCTTT
CDR3aa: CASSLPQGAYTEAFF

v_gene: TRBV11-2
j_gene: TRBJ2-3
abundance: .
d_gene: TRBD2
CDR3nt: TGTGCCAGCAGACGGGGGCGGGGGGATATCACAGATACGCAGTATTTT
CDR3aa: CASRRGRGDITDTQYF

v_gene: TRBV5-1
j_gene: TRBJ2-1
abundance: few
d_gene: TRBD2
CDR3nt: TGCGCCAGCAGCCGGACTAGCGGGATGGTCAATGAGCAGTTCTTC
CDR3aa: CASSRTSGMVNEQFF

v_gene: TRBV6-5
j_gene: TRBJ2-1
abundance: .
d_gene: TRBD1
CDR3nt: TGTGCCAGCAGTTCGGACAGGGGAACATACAATGAGCAGTTCTTC
CDR3aa: CASSSDRGTYNEQFF

v_gene: TRBV11-2
j_gene: TRBJ1-3
abundance: .
d_gene: .
CDR3nt: TGTGCCAGCAGCTTGGCCCCCCCCAGGGTGAGAGGAAACACCATATATTTT
CDR3aa: CASSLAPPRVRGNTIYF

v_gene: TRBV28
j_gene: TRBJ1-2
abundance: .
d_gene: .
CDR3nt: TGTGCCAGCAGTGGGTCTAGCCCGGCAGGATATGGCTACACCTTC
CDR3aa: CASSGSSPAGYGYTF

v_gene: TRBV5-6
j_gene: TRBJ1-2
abundance: .
d_gene: .
CDR3nt: TGTGCCAGCAGCTTCGGCAGGGGTGGCTACACCTTC
CDR3aa: CASSFGRGGYTF

v_gene: TRBV5-4
j_gene: TRBJ1-2
abundance: once
d_gene: .
CDR3nt: TGTGCCAGCAGCTTGACAGGCTTCTATGGCTACACCTTC
CDR3aa: CASSLTGFYGYTF

v_gene: TRBV28
j_gene: TRBJ1-2
abundance: .
d_gene: .
CDR3nt: TGTGCCGCCTTGGCGGAAAACTATGGCTACACCTTC
CDR3aa: CAALAENYGYTF

v_gene: TRBV15
j_gene: TRBJ2-1
abundance: .
d_gene: TRBD2
CDR3nt: TGTGCCACCATGGGACTAGCGGGAGAAAGTTCCTACAATGAGCAGTTCTTC
CDR3aa: CATMGLAGESSYNEQFF

v_gene: TRBV28
j_gene: TRBJ2-7
abundance: .
d_gene: .
CDR3nt: TGTGCCAGCGAGCGTCTCGGCGAGCAGTACTTC
CDR3aa: CASERLGEQYF

v_gene: TRBV7-6
j_gene: TRBJ2-7
abundance: .
d_gene: TRBD2
CDR3nt: TGTGCCAGCAGCTCCCTACCGTCCTCAGCGGGAACGATTGAGCAGTACTTC
CDR3aa: CASSSLPSSAGTIEQYF

v_gene: TRBV18
j_gene: TRBJ2-1
abundance: .
d_gene: .
CDR3nt: TGTGCCAGCTCGCCAGGTACAGTCTCCTACAATGAGCAGTTCTTC
CDR3aa: CASSPGTVSYNEQFF

v_gene: TRBV11-2
j_gene: TRBJ2-3
abundance: .
d_gene: .
CDR3nt: TGTGCCAGCAGCTTAGCTGCGAAGGGGGCAGATACGCAGTATTTT
CDR3aa: CASSLAAKGADTQYF

v_gene: TRBV13
j_gene: TRBJ2-2
abundance: .
d_gene: .
CDR3nt: TGTGCCAGCAGCTTATACAGGGAGGGCACCGGGGAGCTGTTTTTT
CDR3aa: CASSLYREGTGELFF

v_gene: TRBV10-1
j_gene: TRBJ2-7
abundance: .
d_gene: TRBD1
CDR3nt: TGCGCCAGCAGTGATGGGGGGACAGGGGACAACGAGCAGTACTTC
CDR3aa: CASSDGGTGDNEQYF

v_gene: TRBV5-1
j_gene: TRBJ2-1
abundance: .
d_gene: .
CDR3nt: TGCGCCAGCAGCCCAACCAGTAGCGTTGGCATCTACAATGAGCAGTTCTTC
CDR3aa: CASSPTSSVGIYNEQFF

v_gene: TRBV19
j_gene: TRBJ1-2
abundance: .
d_gene: .
CDR3nt: TGTGCCAGTAGTATAGACCTAGAGGAAGGCTACACCTTC
CDR3aa: CASSIDLEEGYTF

v_gene: TRBV7-9
j_gene: TRBJ2-2
abundance: few
d_gene: TRBD2
CDR3nt: TGTGCCAGCAGCAAATCTAGCGGGGTTAACACCGGGGAGCTGTTTTTT
CDR3aa: CASSKSSGVNTGELFF

v_gene: TRBV7-9
j_gene: TRBJ2-1
abundance: .
d_gene: TRBD2
CDR3nt: TGTGCCAGCAGCTTAGAGGTAGCGGGGGGAGGAGAGCAGTTCTTC
CDR3aa: CASSLEVAGGGEQFF

v_gene: TRBV27
j_gene: TRBJ2-1
abundance: few
d_gene: .
CDR3nt: TGTGCCAGCAACGGAGTAGGCGCCTACAATGAGCAGTTCTTC
CDR3aa: CASNGVGAYNEQFF

v_gene: TRBV6-5
j_gene: TRBJ2-1
abundance: few
d_gene: .
CDR3nt: TGTGCCAGCAGTTCTGTTTTTACGACTCAGAATGAGCAGTTCTTC
CDR3aa: CASSSVFTTQNEQFF

v_gene: TRBV6-5
j_gene: TRBJ1-4
abundance: .
d_gene: TRBD1
CDR3nt: TGTGCCAGCAGTTGGACAGGGGAGGATGAAAAACTGTTTTTT
CDR3aa: CASSWTGEDEKLFF

v_gene: TRBV6-1
j_gene: TRBJ2-5
abundance: .
d_gene: TRBD2
CDR3nt: TGTGCCAGCAGTGAAGGAACGGGAGGTAAAGAGACCCAGTACTTC
CDR3aa: CASSEGTGGKETQYF

v_gene: TRBV7-2
j_gene: TRBJ1-4
abundance: .
d_gene: .
CDR3nt: TGTGCCAGCAGCTCTGCTAATGAAAAACTGTTTTTT
CDR3aa: CASSSANEKLFF

v_gene: TRBV5-5
j_gene: TRBJ1-4
abundance: .
d_gene: TRBD1
CDR3nt: TGTGCCAGCAGCCCGGGGACAGGGGCCAAACTGTTTTTT
CDR3aa: CASSPGTGAKLFF

v_gene: TRBV5-1
j_gene: TRBJ1-4
abundance: few
d_gene: .
CDR3nt: TGCGCCAGCAGCTCGGGGGATCCTAATGAAAAACTGTTTTTT
CDR3aa: CASSSGDPNEKLFF

v_gene: TRBV7-9
j_gene: TRBJ1-2
abundance: .
d_gene: TRBD1
CDR3nt: TGTGCCAGCAGCTCCGGGACAGGGGAGGCTGGCTACACCTTC
CDR3aa: CASSSGTGEAGYTF

v_gene: TRBV5-4
j_gene: TRBJ2-5
abundance: .
d_gene: TRBD1
CDR3nt: TGTGCCAGCGGGACAGGGGATAACGGAGAGACCCAGTACTTC
CDR3aa: CASGTGDNGETQYF